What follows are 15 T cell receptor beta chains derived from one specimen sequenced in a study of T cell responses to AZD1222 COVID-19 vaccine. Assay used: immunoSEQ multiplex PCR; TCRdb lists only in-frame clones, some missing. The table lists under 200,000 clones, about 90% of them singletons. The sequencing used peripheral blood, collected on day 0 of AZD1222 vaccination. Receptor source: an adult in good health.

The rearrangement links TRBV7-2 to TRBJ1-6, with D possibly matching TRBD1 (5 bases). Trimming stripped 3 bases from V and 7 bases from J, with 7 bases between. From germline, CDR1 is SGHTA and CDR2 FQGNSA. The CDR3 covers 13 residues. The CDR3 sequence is CASSLNRNSPLHF. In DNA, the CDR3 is TGTGCCAGCAGCTTGAACAGGAATTCACCCCTCCACTTT.

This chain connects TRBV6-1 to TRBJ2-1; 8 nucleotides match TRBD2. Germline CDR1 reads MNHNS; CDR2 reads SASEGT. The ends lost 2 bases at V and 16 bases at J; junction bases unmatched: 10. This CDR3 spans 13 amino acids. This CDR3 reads CASSEREAGVCFF. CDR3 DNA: TGTGCCAGCAGTGAAAGGGAAGCGGGAGTTTGTTTCTTC.

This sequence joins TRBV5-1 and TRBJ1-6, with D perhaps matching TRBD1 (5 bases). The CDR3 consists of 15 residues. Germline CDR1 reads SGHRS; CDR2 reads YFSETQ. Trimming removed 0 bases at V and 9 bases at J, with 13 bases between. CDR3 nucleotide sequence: TGCGCCAGCAGCTTGGGCCCGGGTCAGGGTTCACCCCTCCACTTT. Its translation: CASSLGPGQGSPLHF.

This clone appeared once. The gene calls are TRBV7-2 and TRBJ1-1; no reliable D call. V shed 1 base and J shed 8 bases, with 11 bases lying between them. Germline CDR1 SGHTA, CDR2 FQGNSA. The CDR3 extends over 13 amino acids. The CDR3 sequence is CASSLVRPHEAFF. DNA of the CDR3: TGTGCCAGCAGCTTAGTTCGGCCCCACGAAGCTTTCTTT.

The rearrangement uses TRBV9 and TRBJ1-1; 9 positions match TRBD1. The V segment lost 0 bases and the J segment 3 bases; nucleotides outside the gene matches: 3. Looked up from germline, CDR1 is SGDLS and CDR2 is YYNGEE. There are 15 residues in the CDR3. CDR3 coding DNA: TGTGCCAGCAGCGTAGCTGGACAGGGGCACACTGAAGCTTTCTTT. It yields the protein CASSVAGQGHTEAFF.

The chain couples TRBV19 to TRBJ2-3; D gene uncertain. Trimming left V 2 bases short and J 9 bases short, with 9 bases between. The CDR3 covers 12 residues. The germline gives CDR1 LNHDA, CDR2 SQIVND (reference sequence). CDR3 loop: CASSIRARTQYF. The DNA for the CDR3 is TGTGCCAGTAGTATAAGGGCCCGCACGCAGTATTTT. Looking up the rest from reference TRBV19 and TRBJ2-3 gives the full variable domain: DGGITQSPKYLFRKEGQNVTLSCEQNLNHDAMYWYRQDPGQGLRLIYYSQIVNDFQKGDIAEGYSVSREKKESFPLTVTSAQKNPTAFYLCASSIRARTQYFGPGTRLTVL.

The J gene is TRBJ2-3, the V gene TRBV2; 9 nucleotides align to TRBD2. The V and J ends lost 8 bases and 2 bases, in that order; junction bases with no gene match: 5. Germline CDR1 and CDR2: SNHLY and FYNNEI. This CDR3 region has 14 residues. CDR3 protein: CASGLAGSTDTQYF. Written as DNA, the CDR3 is TGTGCCAGCGGCCTAGCGGGATCCACAGATACGCAGTATTTT.

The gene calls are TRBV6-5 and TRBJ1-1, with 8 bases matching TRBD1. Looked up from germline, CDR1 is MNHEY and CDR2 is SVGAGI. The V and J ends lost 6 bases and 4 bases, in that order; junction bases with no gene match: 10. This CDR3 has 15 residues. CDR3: CASSGMGTGTTEAFF. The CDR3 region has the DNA TGTGCCAGCAGCGGCATGGGGACAGGTACCACTGAAGCTTTCTTT.

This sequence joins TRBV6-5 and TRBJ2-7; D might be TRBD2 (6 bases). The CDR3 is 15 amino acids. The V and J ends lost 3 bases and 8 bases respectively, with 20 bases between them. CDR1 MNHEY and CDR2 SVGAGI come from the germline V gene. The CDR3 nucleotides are TGTGCCAGCAGTTATTGGGCGGGACCAAGCACCCAGCAGTACTTC. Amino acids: CASSYWAGPSTQQYF.

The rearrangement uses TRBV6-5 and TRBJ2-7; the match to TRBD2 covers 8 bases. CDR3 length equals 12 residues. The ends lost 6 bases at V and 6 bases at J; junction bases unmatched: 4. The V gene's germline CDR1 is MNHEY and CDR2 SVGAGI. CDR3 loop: CASSRGGSEQYF. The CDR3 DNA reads TGTGCCAGCAGCCGGGGGGGCTCCGAGCAGTACTTC.

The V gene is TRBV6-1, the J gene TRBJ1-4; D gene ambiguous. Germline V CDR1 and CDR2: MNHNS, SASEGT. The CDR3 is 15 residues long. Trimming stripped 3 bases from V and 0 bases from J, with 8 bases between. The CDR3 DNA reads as TGTGCCAGCAGTGATAAGTTTGCAACTAATGAAAAACTGTTTTTT. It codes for CASSDKFATNEKLFF.

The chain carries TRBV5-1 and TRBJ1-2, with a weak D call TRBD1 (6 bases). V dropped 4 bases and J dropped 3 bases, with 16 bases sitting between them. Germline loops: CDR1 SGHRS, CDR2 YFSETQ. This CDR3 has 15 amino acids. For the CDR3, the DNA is TGCGCCAGCAGCAATAGACTAGCAGGGGACTATGGCTACACCTTC. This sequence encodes CASSNRLAGDYGYTF.

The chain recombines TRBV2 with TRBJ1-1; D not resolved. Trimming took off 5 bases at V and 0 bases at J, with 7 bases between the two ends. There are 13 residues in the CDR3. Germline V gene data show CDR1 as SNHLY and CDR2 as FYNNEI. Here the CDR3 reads CASSRTVNTEAFF. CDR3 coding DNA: TGTGCCAGCAGTCGGACGGTGAACACTGAAGCTTTCTTT.

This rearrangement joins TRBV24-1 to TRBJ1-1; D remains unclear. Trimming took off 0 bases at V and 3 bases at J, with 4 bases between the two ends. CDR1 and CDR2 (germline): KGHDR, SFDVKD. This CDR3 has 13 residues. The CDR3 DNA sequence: TGTGCCACCAGTGATTTGAGGTACACTGAAGCTTTCTTT. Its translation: CATSDLRYTEAFF.

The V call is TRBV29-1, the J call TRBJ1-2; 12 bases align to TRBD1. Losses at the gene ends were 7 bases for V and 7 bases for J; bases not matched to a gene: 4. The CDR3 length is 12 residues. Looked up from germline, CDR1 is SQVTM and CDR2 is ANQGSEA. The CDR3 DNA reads TGCAGCGGGGGACAGGGGGCAAGTGGCTACACCTTC. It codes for CSGGQGASGYTF. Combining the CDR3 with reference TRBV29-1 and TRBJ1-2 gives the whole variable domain SAVISQKPSRDICQRGTSLTIQCQVDSQVTMMFWYRQQPGQSLTLIATANQGSEATYESGFVIDKFPISRPNLTFSTLTVSNMSPEDSSIYLCSGGQGASGYTFGSGTRLTVV.